This TCR beta chain is from a study of cytomegalovirus exposure and HLA in healthy donors. TCRdb's table, derived via immunoSEQ multiplex PCR, lists solely in-frame clones and lacks some. The data contain around 140,000 clones, 75% to 90% of them seen just once; the ten biggest clones take up more than 0.95%. This clone showed up just a few times. V was pared by 7 bases and J by 4 bases, with 17 bases between. Germline V CDR1 and CDR2: SNHLY, FYNNEI. The length of the CDR3 is 14 residues. The rearrangement links TRBV2 to TRBJ2-7; a possible D gene is TRBD2 (5 bases). Source material: PBMCs. The sequence was collected from a woman under 30 in good health and CMV-seronegative. The CDR3 sequence is CASILRDRRYEQYF. CDR3 nucleotide sequence: TGTGCCAGCATTCTCCGGGATCGTCGTTACGAGCAGTACTTC.